This T cell receptor (beta chain) is from a study of regulatory T cells in long-lasting Graves disease (dated by TCRdb to the early 2020s). Regarding the study in general: Antithyroid drugs had been taken for less than 3 months by newly diagnosed Graves' disease patients. Peripheral blood TCR sequencing and RNA sequencing compared persistent Graves' disease patients with newly diagnosed Graves' disease patients. The study was registered as a clinical trial and conducted in China. A total of roughly 33 samples underwent TCR sequencing: about 13 from persistent and roughly 20 from newly diagnosed Graves' disease patients. Study-wide conclusions, independent of this receptor: The small sample size was acknowledged by the authors as a limitation that may reduce accuracy. Persistent disease showed preferential use of TRBV28, TRBJ1-2 and TRBJ2-5, whereas newly diagnosed disease favored TRBV20-1 and TRBJ2-1. Only peripheral blood was studied, because thyroid tissue, the primary lesion, was inaccessible. Sequencing and analysis were limited to the TCR beta chain. Persistent patients shared more public clonotypes among themselves (around 2,800) than newly diagnosed patients did (roughly 920). Lower TCR Shannon entropy and fewer highly expanded clones were observed in persistent Graves' disease patients than in newly diagnosed patients, which suggested clonal expansion.

The CDR3 runs 13 amino acids, cysteine and phenylalanine included. Kept here is only the CDR3 DNA, which spans 39 bases and is read in frame from base 1. From a lookup of the germline V gene (reference sequence), CDR1 and CDR2 are GTSNPN and SVGIG. The germline V and J ends show losses of 1 base and 5 bases respectively, and no gene match explains 4 bases of the junction. The library was prepared using multiplex PCR. Sequencer: Illumina HiSeq 4000. iRepertoire HTBI primers and Arm-PCR amplification of CDR3 regions were used to construct TCR beta libraries. Before sequencing, the PCR products underwent gel purification. As for the authors' bioinformatics: Across samples, 60 to 75 TRBV and 13 to 15 TRBJ segments were identified and used for gene usage analysis of CDR3 amino acid clonotypes. Filtered high-quality paired reads were merged into contigs using COPE and FqMerger. BLAST was used to align contigs to IMGT TRBV, TRBD and TRBJ reference genes, and CDR3 was defined according to IMGT. Clonotypes above 0.1% frequency were classified as highly expanded clones. Shannon entropy was used to measure repertoire diversity, and the Gini coefficient was used to measure V-J evenness. A clonotype found in more than one individual was treated as public. TCRdb cleaned the public reads at Q25 with fastp, built clones with MiXCR and kept in-frame beta chains. Entries that share a CDR3 protein sequence are merged under the most common genes and DNA. It is TCRdb's table, rather than the study itself, that gives the V and J calls and clone size. The sample profile shows some 460,000 distinct CDR3 sequences; roughly 15% of them were found once. The ten largest clones take up 9% to 15% of the sample.

This clonotype was observed many times. It has no known antigen specificity. No base qualities exist here, and no much larger clone lies one base off it. Reading the label with the study, this specimen's time point is: newly diagnosed GD, antithyroid drugs for less than 3 months. For both TCR sequencing and RNA sequencing, RNA was extracted from PBMCs using TRIzol. The diagnosis of Graves' disease followed American Thyroid Association guidelines. Patients were recruited from an endocrinology department in Xi'an, China. Each patient gave about 10 milliliters of peripheral blood, collected in an EDTA anticoagulant tube. Ficoll Paque Plus density gradient separation was used to isolate PBMCs, and no additional T cell sorting was done. An Agilent 2100 Bioanalyzer and agarose gel were used to assess RNA quality, and a NanoDrop 2000 was used to measure RNA concentration. The data also belong to a second study, concerning T cells in Graves' hyperthyroidism and ophthalmopathy. The second study's paper adds: A patient counted as having stable Graves' hyperthyroidism if no progression to ophthalmopathy occurred over 18 months of follow-up. Hyperthyroidism patients were newly diagnosed, had a disease duration of under 2 months, and were aged 18 to 65 years. Exclusion was applied to patients with uncontrolled infections, other autoimmune diseases, pregnancy or lactation. Diagnoses relied on clinical symptoms, serum thyroxine and TRAb, thyroid ultrasound and orbital computed tomography. A first-round RT-PCR of the TCR CDR3 used the HTBI primer set with the Qiagen OneStep RT-PCR kit. Most expanded thyroid clonotypes (frequency above 0.001) were also detected in blood, suggesting blood repertoires may reflect thyroid immune responses. A model built on a 13 V-J signature distinguished ophthalmopathy from stable hyperthyroidism, reaching approximately 89% sensitivity and approximately 81% specificity in cross-validation and 80%/75% in testing. In validation, the model predicted progression to ophthalmopathy a median of approximately 6.6 months before onset, with about 70% sensitivity and roughly 79% specificity. To identify distinguishing TCR V-J signatures, a discovery cohort of around 100 patients was used, comprising roughly 45 with Graves' ophthalmopathy and some 60 with stable Graves' hyperthyroidism. Whether ophthalmopathy could be predicted prospectively was tested in an independent validation cohort made up of approximately 19 hyperthyroidism patients plus 17 patients who later progressed to ophthalmopathy. The roughly 100 discovery patients were randomly divided into training and test sets at a 7:3 ratio. In about six Graves' hyperthyroidism patients, the study also compared T-cell repertoires from thyroid tissue with T-cell repertoires from blood. After blood sampling, hyperthyroidism patients were treated with methimazole at a starting dose of 30 mg daily, and ophthalmopathy patients were treated with high-dose intravenous methylprednisolone. Libraries were constructed in a second round of multiplex PCR, after which size selection and purification were carried out. Sequencing of the libraries was done on an Illumina HiSeq2000 using paired-end 100 bp reads. SOAPnuke was used to process the raw data, with reads discarded if the reads contained adapters or uncalled bases, had a mean Phred below 15, or lacked an exact constant-primer or identifier match. COPE v1.2.5 was used to merge high-quality paired reads, and clonotypes were defined as unique nucleotide sequences. Clonotypes were aligned to IMGT TRBV, TRBD and TRBJ reference segments using MiTCR v1.1. The analysis included only V-J combinations with a frequency above 0.0001, which together covered around 99% of the repertoires. A TCS score was defined as the ratio of F50 (clonal expansion) to E x V (chaos), with BLOSUM62-based TCRdist applied between CDR3 peptides within each V-J. Welch's t-statistics and random forest reduced 450 to 600 V-J features to 10 to 15, which were used in a naive Bayes classifier (R e1071). No statistical method was used to set the sample size in advance, and investigators knew the group allocation. The paper describes TCR Vbeta CDR3 sequencing of 135 peripheral blood samples, made up of around 41 ophthalmopathy patients, 70 to 75 hyperthyroidism patients and about 17 progressor patients.

This TCR was recovered from a man aged 40-55 years with Graves disease. Donor details come from another sample of the same person, matched by shared clones. The sample in question was peripheral blood mononuclear cells (PBMCs), obtained at new diagnosis, from a patient treated with antithyroid drugs. The chain joins TRBV30 to TRBJ2-5; 7 bases in the middle match TRBD2. This receptor carries the CDR3 CAWSAGGRETQYF. Read as DNA, the sequence is TGTGCCTGGAGTGCGGGAGGACGGGAGACCCAGTACTTC. Extended through the reference TRBV30 and TRBJ2-5 proteins, this CDR3 yields the full variable domain: SQTIHQWPATLVQPVGSPLSLECTVEGTSNPNLYWYRQAAGRGLQLLFYSVGIGQISSEVPQNLSASRPQDRQFILSSKKLLLSDSGFYLCAWSAGGRETQYFGPGTRLLVL.